Below, 26 T cell receptor beta chains from the same sample are listed, as sequenced in a study of blood T cells in healthy people across ages. A second PCR of 7 to 11 cycles used a sample-barcoded 5' primer and a J-beta primer mix. TCRdb analysed the 5' RACE reads with MiXCR anew, one entry per CDR3 protein. Of roughly 860,000 distinct CDR3 sequences in the sample, about 62% were seen once. The material sequenced was blood. The receptors come from a man aged 30 to 39 in good health.

This clonotype was observed many times. The V call is TRBV9, the J call TRBJ1-2; 10 bases agree with TRBD1. The CDR3 covers 15 residues. The V and J ends lost 4 bases and 7 bases, in that order; junction bases with no gene match: 10. Germline CDR1 is SGDLS and CDR2 is YYNGEE. CDR3: CASSQLTGGSGGYTF. As DNA, the CDR3 is TGTGCCAGCAGCCAGTTGACAGGGGGCTCAGGTGGCTACACCTTC.

In this sample, this clonotype turned up a few times. The rearrangement links TRBV18 to TRBJ1-4, with a possible D match to TRBD1 (6 bases). This CDR3 has 16 amino acids. The V and J ends lost 4 bases and 0 bases respectively, with 12 bases between them. CDR1 and CDR2 (germline): KGHSH, LQKENI. CDR3: CASSLHRAATNEKLFF. The CDR3 DNA reads TGTGCCAGCTCACTACACAGGGCTGCAACTAATGAAAAACTGTTTTTT.

The rearrangement joins TRBV27 to TRBJ1-5; 7 bases are a match to TRBD1. From germline, CDR1 is MNHEY and CDR2 SMNVEV (reference sequence). V trimming: 8 bases; J trimming: 6 bases; junction bases outside the gene matches: 16. The CDR3 is 16 residues long. CDR3 loop: CASAILSDRRAQPQHF. In DNA form, the CDR3 reads TGTGCCAGCGCCATACTATCGGACAGGAGGGCTCAGCCCCAGCATTTT.

This sequence joins TRBV20-1 and TRBJ1-5; 9 bases match TRBD1. J lost 2 bases, V lost 6 bases, and 11 bases had no gene match. There are 16 residues in the CDR3. The germline V gene has CDR1 DFQATT and CDR2 SNEGSKA (reference sequence). In nucleotides, the CDR3 is TGCAGTGCGTACCACAGGGGGCTGAGAGGCAATCAGCCCCAGCATTTT. The encoded protein is CSAYHRGLRGNQPQHF.

This rearrangement joins TRBV6-2 or TRBV6-3 to TRBJ2-7, with 10 bases fitting TRBD2. The V segment lost 3 bases and the J segment 6 bases; nucleotides outside the gene matches: 8. The length of the CDR3 is 15 residues. The germline CDR1 and CDR2 sequences are MNHEY and SVGEGT. CDR3 coding DNA: TGTGCCAGCAGTTATGCTAGCGGGGGTAACAGCGAGCAGTACTTC. The encoded protein is CASSYASGGNSEQYF.

The table lists this clonotype with many counts. This chain links TRBV12-3 or TRBV12-4 with TRBJ2-7, with D unclear. The CDR3 is 12 residues long. V was cut by 3 bases and J by 3 bases, with 6 bases left in between. CDR3 nucleotides: TGTGCCAGCAGTTTTAACAGCTACGAGCAGTACTTC. It codes for CASSFNSYEQYF.

J is TRBJ1-2 and V is TRBV29-1; tentatively, D is TRBD1 (6 bases). CDR1 SQVTM and CDR2 ANQGSEA come from the germline V gene. Trimming took 5 bases from V and 8 from J, leaving 15 bases between them. This CDR3 contains 12 residues. CDR3 nucleotide sequence: TGCAGCGTTCTCCTGGGACAAGGAGGCTACACCTTC. It codes for CSVLLGQGGYTF.

V is TRBV2 and J is TRBJ2-5, with D possibly being TRBD2 (7 bases). The germline V gene encodes CDR1 SNHLY and CDR2 FYNNEI. With 1 base removed from V and 4 bases from J, the gap between germline ends came to 10 bases. This CDR3 has 14 residues. The CDR3: CASSEGRGAETQYF. In DNA, the CDR3 is TGTGCCAGCAGTGAAGGTCGGGGGGCAGAGACCCAGTACTTC.

This clonotype was observed a handful of times. The V gene is TRBV9, the J gene TRBJ2-1; TRBD2 matches at 13 bases. Germline V lookup: CDR1 SGDLS, CDR2 YYNGEE. The CDR3 is 18 residues long. J gave up 0 bases and V 1 base, and 4 bases lay outside the gene matches. The CDR3 sequence: CASSVTSGGAGSYNEQFF. The CDR3 DNA reads as TGTGCCAGCAGCGTAACTAGCGGGGGGGCAGGCTCCTACAATGAGCAGTTCTTC.

The chain combines TRBV12-3 or TRBV12-4 with TRBJ2-7; 10 bases line up with TRBD1. The CDR3 contains 11 residues. Written as DNA, the CDR3 is TGTCCGGGACAGGGGATAAACGAGCAGTACTTC. This encodes CPGQGINEQYF.

The chain carries TRBV7-6 and TRBJ2-1, with D hard to call. V lost 5 bases and J lost 7, with 18 bases in between. The germline V gene has CDR1 SGHVS and CDR2 FNYEAQ. CDR3 length: 15 amino acids. The CDR3 DNA follows: TGTGCCAGCAGCCGAGACCTTAGGGTAGTTAATGAGCAGTTCTTC. Amino acids: CASSRDLRVVNEQFF. The full variable domain, with the rest looked up from reference TRBV7-6 and TRBJ2-1, is GAGVSQSPRYKVTKRGQDVALRCDPISGHVSLYWYRQALGQGPEFLTYFNYEAQQDKSGLPNDRFSAERPEGSISTLTIQRTEQRDSAMYRCASSRDLRVVNEQFFGPGTRLTVL.

J is TRBJ2-7 and V is TRBV7-2, with 8 nucleotides matching TRBD1. The CDR3 covers 14 residues. Germline V CDR1 and CDR2: SGHTA, FQGNSA. V lost 7 bases to trimming and J lost 2 bases; unmatched junction nucleotides: 7. CDR3 in DNA: TGTGCCAGCACCCGGCCAGGGGGCACCTACGAGCAGTACTTC. Its protein product is CASTRPGGTYEQYF.

This clonotype was observed a few times. The V and J genes are TRBV7-2 and TRBJ2-3; no reliable D call. CDR3 size: 14 residues. V was trimmed by 2 bases and J by 3 bases, leaving 9 bases between them. CDR1 and CDR2 (germline): SGHTA, FQGNSA. CDR3 in amino acids: CASSLRRATDTQYF. CDR3 DNA: TGTGCCAGCAGCTTAAGACGGGCTACAGATACGCAGTATTTT.

The chain joins TRBV27 to TRBJ2-3, with 7 nucleotides matching TRBD1. V lost 4 bases to trimming and J lost 3 bases; unmatched junction nucleotides: 7. This CDR3 contains 15 residues. Germline CDR1 is MNHEY and CDR2 is SMNVEV (reference sequence). CDR3 nucleotide sequence: TGTGCCAGCAGTTCGACAGGGTTTATGACAGATACGCAGTATTTT. It translates to CASSSTGFMTDTQYF.

CDR3 DNA sequence: TGCAGCGTTGGGGGCAGGGATCGAAGAACAGATACGCAGTATTTT. It specifies CSVGGRDRRTDTQYF. V usage is TRBV29-1 and J usage is TRBJ2-3; a weak D match, TRBD1 (5 bases). This CDR3 has 15 residues. The V gene's germline CDR1 is SQVTM and CDR2 ANQGSEA. Trimming took 4 bases from V and 3 from J, leaving 17 bases between them.

The chain has TRBV7-2 and TRBJ1-6, with D unresolved. Trimming removed 3 bases at V and 2 bases at J, with 11 bases between. Germline V gene lookup returns CDR1 SGHTA and CDR2 FQGNSA. The CDR3 is 16 amino acids. Here the CDR3 reads CASSFSGSPYNSPLHF. In DNA, the CDR3 is TGTGCCAGCAGCTTCTCCGGGAGCCCCTATAATTCACCCCTCCACTTT. The whole variable domain, remainder taken from reference TRBV7-2 and TRBJ1-6, is GAGVSQSPSNKVTEKGKDVELRCDPISGHTALYWYRQSLGQGLEFLIYFQGNSAPDKSGLPSDRFSAERTGGSVSTLTIQRTQQEDSAVYLCASSFSGSPYNSPLHFGNGTRLTVT.

V and J are TRBV12-3 or TRBV12-4 and TRBJ1-2; perhaps TRBD1 as D (6 bases). V gave up 7 bases and J gave up 2 bases, with 14 bases separating them. The length of the CDR3 is 14 residues. The CDR3 DNA reads as TGTGCCAGCACCTGGGGGCTTTTAAACTATGGCTACACCTTC. It yields the protein CASTWGLLNYGYTF.

The chain employs TRBV7-6 and TRBJ2-7; D remains ambiguous. The V gene's germline CDR1 is SGHVS and CDR2 FNYEAQ. This CDR3 is 12 amino acids long. Trimming took off 4 bases at V and 3 bases at J, with 7 bases between the two ends. CDR3 sequence (DNA): TGTGCCAGCAGCTCATTTGGCTACGAGCAGTACTTC. Translated: CASSSFGYEQYF.

The chain's CDR3 is CASSHPGLAEETQYF. The CDR3 nucleotides are TGTGCCAGCAGCCACCCGGGACTAGCGGAAGAGACCCAGTACTTC. The chain employs TRBV3-1 and TRBJ2-5; 11 bases map to TRBD2. V lost 3 bases, J lost 3 bases, and 3 bases stayed unmatched. Per the germline V gene, CDR1 is LGHDT and CDR2 is YNNKEL (reference sequence). This CDR3 comprises 15 residues.

Comment on this clonotype: At one end the junction does not follow the germline gene, possibly because of a read error. The rearrangement uses TRBV5-1 and TRBJ2-1; D might be TRBD1 (6 bases). Germline V gives CDR1 SGHRS, CDR2 YFSETQ. The CDR3 is made up of 15 amino acids. CDR3 region: CASTIGQSSYNEQFF. CDR3 sequence (DNA): TGTGCCAGCACAATTGGACAGAGCTCCTACAATGAGCAGTTCTTC.

The chain uses TRBV29-1 and TRBJ2-5, with D tentatively TRBD2 (5 bases). Trimming pared 7 bases from V and 5 bases from J, leaving 14 bases between. Germline values: CDR1 SQVTM, CDR2 ANQGSEA. The CDR3 spans 12 residues. For the CDR3, the DNA is TGCAGCGCCGGACGGACGGGGGAGACCCAGTACTTC. It is translated as CSAGRTGETQYF.

The genes are TRBV28 and TRBJ2-3, with 11 bases that match TRBD2. This CDR3 has 16 residues. CDR1 and CDR2 (germline): MDHEN, SYDVKM. The J segment lost 4 bases and the V segment lost 3 bases, leaving 6 bases of the junction unmatched. The DNA of the CDR3 is TGTGCCAGCAGTTTGCGACTAGCGGGGTTGGCAGATACGCAGTATTTT. Amino acids: CASSLRLAGLADTQYF.

This clonotype showed up just a few times. This chain connects TRBV7-9 to TRBJ2-7; 10 positions agree with TRBD1. After removal of 5 bases from V and 5 bases from J, the junction contained 6 bases not matched to a gene. Germline CDR1 and CDR2: SEHNR and FQNEAQ (reference sequence). The CDR3 is 14 residues long. In nucleotides, the CDR3 is TGTGCCAGCAGCCCGGGACAGGGGTTGCACGAGCAGTACTTC. Translated, it gives CASSPGQGLHEQYF.

This chain joins TRBV15 and TRBJ2-6; D is unclear. Germline assignment: CDR1 LNHNV and CDR2 YYDKDF (reference sequence). Between the trimmed V and J ends, which lost 3 bases and 1 base, there was a span of 13 bases. This CDR3 is built from 17 residues. CDR3 residues: CATSRSVMVSGANVLTF. The CDR3, as DNA: TGTGCCACCAGCAGGAGCGTAATGGTGTCTGGGGCCAACGTCCTGACTTTC.

CDR3 sequence (DNA): TGCAGTGCCACCGTGGGACGGACCTCCTACGAGCAGTACTTC. Translated: CSATVGRTSYEQYF. The J gene is TRBJ2-7, the V gene TRBV20-1, with D perhaps being TRBD1 or TRBD2 (5 bases each). Germline-derived CDR1 and CDR2 are DFQATT and SNEGSKA (reference sequence). V was shortened by 6 bases and J by 0 bases, with 15 bases between the two germline ends. This CDR3 comprises 14 residues.

The chain combines TRBV7-2 with TRBJ2-5; 7 bases fit TRBD2. CDR3 length equals 14 residues. The trim removed 5 bases at V and 3 bases at J, leaving 6 bases unmatched. The germline gives CDR1 SGHTA, CDR2 FQGNSA. CDR3 amino acids: CASSRSTSEETQYF. Written as DNA, the CDR3 is TGTGCCAGCAGCCGGAGTACTAGCGAAGAGACCCAGTACTTC. Full variable domain (outside the CDR3, taken from reference TRBV7-2 and TRBJ2-5): GAGVSQSPSNKVTEKGKDVELRCDPISGHTALYWYRQSLGQGLEFLIYFQGNSAPDKSGLPSDRFSAERTGGSVSTLTIQRTQQEDSAVYLCASSRSTSEETQYFGPGTRLLVL.